This is a list of T cell receptor beta chains from one sample in a study of human T cells and chemical hapten exposure. TCRdb analysed the RACE reads with MiXCR anew, one entry per CDR3 protein. The table lists about 360,000 distinct CDR3 sequences, roughly 5% of them singletons. The starting material was whole blood, obtained in connection with sensitization to the hapten diphenylcyclopropenone (DPC). The receptors here all came from a woman between 50 and 59 years old with alopecia areata. Some clones in this sample may be carry-over from other donors' samples. The CDR3 runs from the conserved cysteine through the conserved F or W. The D gene is left open where the match is weak. A row's size may be missing; if present it is once, few, many or a size class.

clone size: -; J gene: TRBJ2-1; V gene: TRBV12-3/TRBV12-4; D gene: -; CDR3 DNA: TGTGCCAGCAGTTTAGACCCTCTGGGGCAGTTCTTC; CDR3 protein: CASSLDPLGQFF
clone size: many; J gene: TRBJ2-3; V gene: TRBV4-3; D gene: -; CDR3 DNA: TGCGCCAGCAGCCAAGATACGGCGGGCACAGATACGCAGTATTTT; CDR3 protein: CASSQDTAGTDTQYF
clone size: many; J gene: TRBJ2-3; V gene: TRBV24-1; D gene: -; CDR3 DNA: TGTGCCACCAGTGATTCTACAGGGAGAGATACGCAGTATTTT; CDR3 protein: CATSDSTGRDTQYF
clone size: many; J gene: TRBJ1-1; V gene: TRBV3-1; D gene: -; CDR3 DNA: TGTGCCAGCAGCCAAGGGGCAGGAGTTGGTGAAGCTTTCTTT; CDR3 protein: CASSQGAGVGEAFF
clone size: few; J gene: TRBJ1-6; V gene: TRBV3-1; D gene: -; CDR3 DNA: TGTGCCAGCAGCCAAGATAACAGATCACCCCTCCACTTT; CDR3 protein: CASSQDNRSPLHF
clone size: -; J gene: TRBJ1-5; V gene: TRBV29-1; D gene: TRBD1; CDR3 DNA: TGCAGCGTCGGGACAGGGCTTTATCAGCCCCAGCATTTT; CDR3 protein: CSVGTGLYQPQHF
clone size: few; J gene: TRBJ2-2; V gene: TRBV9; D gene: -; CDR3 DNA: TGTGCCAGCAGCGTACTCGACTCCTACACCGGGGAGCTGTTTTTT; CDR3 protein: CASSVLDSYTGELFF
clone size: -; J gene: TRBJ2-2; V gene: TRBV20-1; D gene: TRBD1; CDR3 DNA: TGCAGTGCTAGAGATTTATCTGCACAGGGGGCCCCCGGGGAGCTGTTTTTT; CDR3 protein: CSARDLSAQGAPGELFF
clone size: -; J gene: TRBJ1-1; V gene: TRBV30; D gene: -; CDR3 DNA: TGTGCCTGGAGCGGACTGAACACTGAAGCTTTCTTT; CDR3 protein: CAWSGLNTEAFF
clone size: many; J gene: TRBJ2-5; V gene: TRBV6-5; D gene: TRBD1; CDR3 DNA: TGTGCCAGCAGTGACAGGGTAGAAGAGACCCAGTACTTC; CDR3 protein: CASSDRVEETQYF
clone size: many; J gene: TRBJ1-1; V gene: TRBV27; D gene: -; CDR3 DNA: TGTGCCAGCAGTTCAGTACACGCTGAAGCTTTCTTT; CDR3 protein: CASSSVHAEAFF
clone size: many; J gene: TRBJ2-1; V gene: TRBV29-1; D gene: TRBD1; CDR3 DNA: TGCAGCGTTGCCGGACAGGGGGGCAATGAGCAGTTCTTC; CDR3 protein: CSVAGQGGNEQFF
clone size: few; J gene: TRBJ1-6; V gene: TRBV20-1; D gene: TRBD1; CDR3 DNA: TGCAGTGCTCTGGGACAGGGGAGCTCCTATAATTCACCCCTCCACTTT; CDR3 protein: CSALGQGSSYNSPLHF
clone size: few; J gene: TRBJ2-3; V gene: TRBV7-2; D gene: -; CDR3 DNA: TGTGCCAGCAGCTCGAGACACAATCCTAGCACAGATACGCAGTATTTT; CDR3 protein: CASSSRHNPSTDTQYF
clone size: -; J gene: TRBJ2-1; V gene: TRBV27; D gene: -; CDR3 DNA: TGTGCCAGCAGTTACGCAGGACTTACATTTTTAAAACACAATGAGCAGTTCTTC; CDR3 protein: CASSYAGLTFLKHNEQFF
clone size: many; J gene: TRBJ1-2; V gene: TRBV29-1; D gene: TRBD1; CDR3 DNA: TGCAGCGTTGAACAGGGGGCGAATGGCTACACCTTC; CDR3 protein: CSVEQGANGYTF
clone size: many; J gene: TRBJ2-7; V gene: TRBV6-6; D gene: -; CDR3 DNA: TGTGCCAGCAGTTACGGGCGCGGGCTAGAAGAGCAGTACTTC; CDR3 protein: CASSYGRGLEEQYF
clone size: many; J gene: TRBJ2-3; V gene: TRBV24-1; D gene: TRBD1; CDR3 DNA: TGTGCCACCAGTGGCCGACAGGGGGCAGATACGCAGTATTTT; CDR3 protein: CATSGRQGADTQYF
clone size: many; J gene: TRBJ1-1; V gene: TRBV7-3; D gene: -; CDR3 DNA: TGTGCCAGCAGCTTAACGGGGAGCCAGGGCGCGGGCACTGAAGCTTTCTTT; CDR3 protein: CASSLTGSQGAGTEAFF
clone size: few; J gene: TRBJ1-1; V gene: TRBV5-1; D gene: -; CDR3 DNA: TGCGCCAGCATGGACGCCCCTATGAACACTGAAGCTTTCTTT; CDR3 protein: CASMDAPMNTEAFF
clone size: many; J gene: TRBJ2-3; V gene: TRBV5-5; D gene: -; CDR3 DNA: TGTGCCAGCATAAGGGGGACTAGCACAGATACGCAGTATTTT; CDR3 protein: CASIRGTSTDTQYF
clone size: -; J gene: TRBJ2-6; V gene: TRBV28; D gene: -; CDR3 DNA: TGTGCCATCCTTTCTGGGGCCAACGTCCTGACTTTC; CDR3 protein: CAILSGANVLTF
clone size: many; J gene: TRBJ1-1; V gene: TRBV5-1; D gene: -; CDR3 DNA: TGCGCCAGCAGCGCGGAAGGTCTCACTGAAGCTTTCTTT; CDR3 protein: CASSAEGLTEAFF
clone size: -; J gene: TRBJ2-7; V gene: TRBV13; D gene: TRBD2; CDR3 DNA: TGTGCCAGCAGCTTATTCGCTAGCGGGGTTGCCTACGAGCAGTACTTC; CDR3 protein: CASSLFASGVAYEQYF
clone size: -; J gene: TRBJ1-2; V gene: TRBV29-1; D gene: -; CDR3 DNA: TGCAGCGTTGAACCAGGGGATGGCTATGGCTACACCTTC; CDR3 protein: CSVEPGDGYGYTF
clone size: -; J gene: TRBJ2-7; V gene: TRBV15; D gene: TRBD1; CDR3 DNA: TGTGCCACCAGCAGAGACGAAACAGGGGTGGTGGACGAGCAGTACTTC; CDR3 protein: CATSRDETGVVDEQYF
clone size: many; J gene: TRBJ2-3; V gene: TRBV7-6; D gene: -; CDR3 DNA: TGTGCCAGCAGCTTAGTCCCTGCGGGCACAGATACGCAGTATTTT; CDR3 protein: CASSLVPAGTDTQYF
clone size: many; J gene: TRBJ2-7; V gene: TRBV5-1; D gene: -; CDR3 DNA: TGCGCCAGCAGCTTTACAGGGAGCGATTACGAGCAGTACTTC; CDR3 protein: CASSFTGSDYEQYF
clone size: many; J gene: TRBJ2-3; V gene: TRBV7-8; D gene: TRBD2; CDR3 DNA: TGTGCCAGCAGCTTAGTCGGCAGCGGGAGGGGGACAGATACGCAGTATTTT; CDR3 protein: CASSLVGSGRGTDTQYF
clone size: many; J gene: TRBJ2-7; V gene: TRBV7-9; D gene: TRBD1; CDR3 DNA: TGTGCCAGCAGCTTAGAACAGGGGGACTACGAGCAGTACTTC; CDR3 protein: CASSLEQGDYEQYF
clone size: -; J gene: TRBJ2-1; V gene: TRBV13; D gene: -; CDR3 DNA: TGTGCCAGCAGCCGAAGGACACCTAGCTCCTACAATGAGCAGTTCTTC; CDR3 protein: CASSRRTPSSYNEQFF
clone size: -; J gene: TRBJ1-6; V gene: TRBV20-1; D gene: TRBD1; CDR3 DNA: TGCAGTGCTAGAGATCGAACAGGGGGATCCTATAATTCACCCCTCCACTTT; CDR3 protein: CSARDRTGGSYNSPLHF
clone size: few; J gene: TRBJ2-4; V gene: TRBV28; D gene: -; CDR3 DNA: TGTGCCAGCAGTCCGCTTGGGAGTGCCAAAAACATTCAGTACTTC; CDR3 protein: CASSPLGSAKNIQYF
clone size: -; J gene: TRBJ2-7; V gene: TRBV11-2; D gene: TRBD1; CDR3 DNA: TGTGCCAGCAGTCCAGAACCAGGGGGCGGCGAGCAGTACTTC; CDR3 protein: CASSPEPGGGEQYF
clone size: many; J gene: TRBJ2-1; V gene: TRBV11-3; D gene: -; CDR3 DNA: TGTGCCAGCCTCGACGGTTTGGGGCAGTTCTTC; CDR3 protein: CASLDGLGQFF
clone size: few; J gene: TRBJ1-4; V gene: TRBV6-1; D gene: -; CDR3 DNA: TGTGCCAGCAGTGAATCCATTGTCGATGAAAAACTGTTTTTT; CDR3 protein: CASSESIVDEKLFF
clone size: -; J gene: TRBJ1-2; V gene: TRBV12-3/TRBV12-4; D gene: -; CDR3 DNA: TGTGCCAGCAGTCCGACAGCCATTAGAGGCTACACCTTC; CDR3 protein: CASSPTAIRGYTF
clone size: -; J gene: TRBJ1-6; V gene: TRBV7-2; D gene: TRBD1; CDR3 DNA: TGTGCCAGCAGCTTAAGTGACAGGGACTGGAATTCACCCCTCCACTTT; CDR3 protein: CASSLSDRDWNSPLHF
clone size: -; J gene: TRBJ1-2; V gene: TRBV12-2; D gene: -; CDR3 DNA: TGTGCAAGTCGCCCAGGGGGGCCAGATGGCTACACCTTC; CDR3 protein: CASRPGGPDGYTF
clone size: -; J gene: TRBJ2-7; V gene: TRBV20-1; D gene: TRBD1; CDR3 DNA: TGCAGTGTACAGGGGCGACTCTACGAGCAGTACTTC; CDR3 protein: CSVQGRLYEQYF
clone size: many; J gene: TRBJ2-2; V gene: TRBV24-1; D gene: TRBD1; CDR3 DNA: TGTGCCACCAGCGACAGGGCCCGGAGAACCGGGGAGCTGTTTTTT; CDR3 protein: CATSDRARRTGELFF
clone size: many; J gene: TRBJ2-5; V gene: TRBV28; D gene: -; CDR3 DNA: TGTGCCAGCAGTTTAATGGCAGTCCAAGAGACCCAGTACTTC; CDR3 protein: CASSLMAVQETQYF
clone size: few; J gene: TRBJ1-2; V gene: TRBV7-3; D gene: TRBD1; CDR3 DNA: TGTGCCAGCAGCTTAACGCCTTCGACAGGGGATTATAACTATGGCTACACCTTC; CDR3 protein: CASSLTPSTGDYNYGYTF